This T cell receptor (beta chain) was documented in a study of control samples from healthy donors and cancer patients. CDR1 and CDR2 (germline): SNHLY, FYNNEI. This CDR3 is 15 amino acids long. Trimming removed 1 base from V and 7 bases from J; junction bases left unmatched: 5. Some clones are missing from TCRdb's copy, which holds only in-frame ones; the method was immunoSEQ multiplex PCR. The table has roughly 86,000 clones, about nine tenths seen once. The receptor comes from a man aged 25 to 40 in good health. V gene TRBV2 combines with J gene TRBJ1-2; 11 bases fit TRBD1. Sequencing used blood. Here the CDR3 reads CASSEGRGQGGGYTF. DNA for the CDR3: TGTGCCAGCAGTGAAGGGAGGGGACAGGGGGGTGGCTACACCTTC. Full variable domain (rest looked up from reference TRBV2 and TRBJ1-2): EPEVTQTPSHQVTQMGQEVILRCVPISNHLYFYWYRQILGQKVEFLVSFYNNEISEKSEIFDDQFSVERPDGSNFTLKIRSTKLEDSAMYFCASSEGRGQGGGYTFGSGTRLTVV.